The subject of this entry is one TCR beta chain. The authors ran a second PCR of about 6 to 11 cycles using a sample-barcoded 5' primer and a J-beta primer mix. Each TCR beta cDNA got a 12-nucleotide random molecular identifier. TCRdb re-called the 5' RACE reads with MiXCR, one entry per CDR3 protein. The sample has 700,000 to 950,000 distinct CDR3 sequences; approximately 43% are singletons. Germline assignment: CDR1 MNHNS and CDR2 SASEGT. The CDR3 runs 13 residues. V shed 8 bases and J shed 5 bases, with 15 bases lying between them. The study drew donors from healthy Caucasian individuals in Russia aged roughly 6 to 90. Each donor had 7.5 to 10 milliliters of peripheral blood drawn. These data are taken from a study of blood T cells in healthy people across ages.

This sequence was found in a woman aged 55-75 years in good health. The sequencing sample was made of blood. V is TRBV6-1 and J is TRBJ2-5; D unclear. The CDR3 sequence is CASPLTRAETQYF. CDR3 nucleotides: TGTGCCAGCCCCCTGACCCGAGCGGAGACCCAGTACTTC.